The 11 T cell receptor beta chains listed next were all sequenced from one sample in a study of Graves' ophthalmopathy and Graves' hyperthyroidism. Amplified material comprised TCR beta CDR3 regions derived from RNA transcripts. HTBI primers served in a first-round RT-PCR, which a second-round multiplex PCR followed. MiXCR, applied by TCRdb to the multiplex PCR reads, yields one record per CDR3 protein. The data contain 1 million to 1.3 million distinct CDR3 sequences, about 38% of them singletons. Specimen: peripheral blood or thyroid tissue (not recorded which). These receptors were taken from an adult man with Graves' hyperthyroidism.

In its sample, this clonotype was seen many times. The CDR3 sequence: CASSQDRTGELFF. CDR3 DNA sequence: TGCGCCAGCAGCCAAGATCGAACCGGGGAGCTGTTTTTT. This sequence joins TRBV4-3 and TRBJ2-2; no clear D. CDR1 LGHNA and CDR2 YSLEER come from the germline V gene. Trimming took off 0 bases at V and 5 bases at J, with 4 bases between the two ends. The CDR3 runs 13 residues.

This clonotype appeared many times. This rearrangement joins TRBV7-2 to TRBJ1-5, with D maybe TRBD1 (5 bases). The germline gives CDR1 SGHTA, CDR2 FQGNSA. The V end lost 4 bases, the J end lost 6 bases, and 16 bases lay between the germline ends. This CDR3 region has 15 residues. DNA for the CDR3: TGTGCCAGCAGCTCAGCCCTGGGACCCGGTCAGCCCCAGCATTTT. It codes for CASSSALGPGQPQHF.

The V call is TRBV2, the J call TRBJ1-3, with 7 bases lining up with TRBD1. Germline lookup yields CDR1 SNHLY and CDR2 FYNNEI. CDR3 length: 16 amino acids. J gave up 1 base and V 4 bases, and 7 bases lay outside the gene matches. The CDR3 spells CASSGDRVGSGNTIYF. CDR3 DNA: TGTGCCAGCAGTGGCGACAGGGTAGGATCTGGAAACACCATATATTTT.

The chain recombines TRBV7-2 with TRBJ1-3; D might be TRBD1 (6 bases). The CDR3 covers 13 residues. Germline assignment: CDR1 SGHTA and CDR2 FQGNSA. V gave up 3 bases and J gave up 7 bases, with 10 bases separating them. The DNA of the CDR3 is TGTGCCAGCAGCTTCCCAGGGGCGAACACCATATATTTT. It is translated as CASSFPGANTIYF.

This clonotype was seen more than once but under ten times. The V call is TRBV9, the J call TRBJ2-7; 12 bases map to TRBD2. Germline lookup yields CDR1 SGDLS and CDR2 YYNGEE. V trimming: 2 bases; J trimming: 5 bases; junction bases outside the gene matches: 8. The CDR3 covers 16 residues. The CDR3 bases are TGTGCCAGCAGCGTCCCGACTAGCGGGAGAGCCCACGAGCAGTACTTC. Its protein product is CASSVPTSGRAHEQYF.

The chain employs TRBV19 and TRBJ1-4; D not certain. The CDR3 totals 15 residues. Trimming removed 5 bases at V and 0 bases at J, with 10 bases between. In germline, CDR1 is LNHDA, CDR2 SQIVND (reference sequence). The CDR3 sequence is CASSLNLATNEKLFF. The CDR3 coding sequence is TGTGCCAGTAGTCTGAATCTTGCAACTAATGAAAAACTGTTTTTT.

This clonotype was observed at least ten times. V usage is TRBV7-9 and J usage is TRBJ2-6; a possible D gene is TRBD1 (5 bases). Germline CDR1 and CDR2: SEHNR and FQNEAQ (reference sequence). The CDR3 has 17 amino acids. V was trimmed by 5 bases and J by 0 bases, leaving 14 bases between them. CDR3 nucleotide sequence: TGTGCCAGCAGCGCACGTGACAGAGACTCTGGGGCCAACGTCCTGACTTTC. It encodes CASSARDRDSGANVLTF.

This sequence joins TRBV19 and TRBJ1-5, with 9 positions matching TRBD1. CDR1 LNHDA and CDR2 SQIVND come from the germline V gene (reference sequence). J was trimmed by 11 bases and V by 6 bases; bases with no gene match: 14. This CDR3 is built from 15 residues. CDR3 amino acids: CASRPPGQGLGSQHF. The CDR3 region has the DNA TGTGCCAGTAGACCCCCGGGACAGGGTCTCGGGTCCCAGCATTTT.

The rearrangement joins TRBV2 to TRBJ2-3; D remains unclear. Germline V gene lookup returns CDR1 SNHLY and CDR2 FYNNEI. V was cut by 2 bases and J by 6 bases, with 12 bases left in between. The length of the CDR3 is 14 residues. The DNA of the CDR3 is TGTGCCAGCAGTGAACCAGGCAGGCGGGATACGCAGTATTTT. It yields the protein CASSEPGRRDTQYF. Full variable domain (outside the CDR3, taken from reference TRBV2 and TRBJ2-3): EPEVTQTPSHQVTQMGQEVILRCVPISNHLYFYWYRQILGQKVEFLVSFYNNEISEKSEIFDDQFSVERPDGSNFTLKIRSTKLEDSAMYFCASSEPGRRDTQYFGPGTRLTVL.

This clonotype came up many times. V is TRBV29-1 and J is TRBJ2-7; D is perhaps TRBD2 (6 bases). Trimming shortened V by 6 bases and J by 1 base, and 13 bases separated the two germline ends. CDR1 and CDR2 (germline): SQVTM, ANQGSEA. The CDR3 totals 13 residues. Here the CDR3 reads CSVKEGTSYEQYF. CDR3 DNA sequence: TGCAGCGTGAAGGAGGGAACGTCCTACGAGCAGTACTTC.

The CDR3 sequence: CSARGNNQPQHF. As DNA, the CDR3 is TGCAGTGCTAGGGGAAACAATCAGCCCCAGCATTTT. The V and J genes are TRBV20-1 and TRBJ1-5; D gene ambiguous. The CDR3 is made up of 12 amino acids. Trimming cost V 3 bases and J 3 bases, with 6 bases left between them. The V gene's germline CDR1 is DFQATT and CDR2 SNEGSKA (reference sequence).